This TCR beta chain was recovered during a study of cytomegalovirus exposure and HLA in healthy donors. Notes on the study in general: In an earlier analysis, in 540 or so donors, most V segments appeared productive either ~87% or ~30% of the time. Some V segments (TRBV6-2 and TRBV6-3 among them) were excluded as indistinguishable. An analysis that was carried out later associated some 17,000 TCR beta sequences with HLA alleles at 0.05 false discovery rate. While the bulk of TCR sequences proved rare, some public TCRs turned up in many donors.

A remark on this clone: Its target is not known.

CDR3 size: 17 residues. Germline V gene data show CDR1 as PRHDT and CDR2 as FYEKMQ (reference sequence). The V and J ends lost 5 bases and 0 bases respectively, with 14 bases between them. Amplification used 60 Vbeta primers and 13 Jbeta primers. Data came from immunoSEQ multiplex PCR; TCRdb stores just in-frame clones and leaves some out. Among about 150,000 clones, 65% to 70% were seen once, and the ten largest hold roughly a tenth. The origin of this receptor is a man aged 25-45 years in good health and CMV-seropositive. The chain joins TRBV13 to TRBJ1-6; D is undetermined. Sequences were obtained from PBMCs. The CDR3 sequence is CASSRGSGSSYNSPLHF. DNA for the CDR3: TGTGCCAGCAGCCGAGGGTCGGGAAGCTCCTATAATTCACCCCTCCACTTT.